This TCR beta chain came from a study of post-analysis software for immune sequencing data. Study results and caveats: Roughly five TRBV segments, including TRBV5-6, TRBV5-1 and TRBV20-1, were more frequent in patients than controls. Samples made in the same batch grouped tightly together by F measure.

Every TCR beta cDNA library bore unique molecular identifiers. TCRdb reprocessed the PCR reads with MiXCR, giving one entry per CDR3 protein. The sample has about 680,000 distinct CDR3 sequences, approximately 60% seen once. A note on this clonotype: Its antigen is currently unknown.

There are 12 residues in the CDR3. Germline V CDR1 and CDR2: SQVTM, ANQGSEA. The V segment lost 7 bases and the J segment 4 bases; nucleotides outside the gene matches: 4. The sequencing input was blood. The genes are TRBV29-1 and TRBJ2-3; 8 nucleotides agree with TRBD1. The TCR comes from a girl aged 2 to 10 with multiple sclerosis. CDR3 DNA: TGCAGCGAAGGACAGGGAGCAGATACGCAGTATTTT. Amino acid sequence: CSEGQGADTQYF.